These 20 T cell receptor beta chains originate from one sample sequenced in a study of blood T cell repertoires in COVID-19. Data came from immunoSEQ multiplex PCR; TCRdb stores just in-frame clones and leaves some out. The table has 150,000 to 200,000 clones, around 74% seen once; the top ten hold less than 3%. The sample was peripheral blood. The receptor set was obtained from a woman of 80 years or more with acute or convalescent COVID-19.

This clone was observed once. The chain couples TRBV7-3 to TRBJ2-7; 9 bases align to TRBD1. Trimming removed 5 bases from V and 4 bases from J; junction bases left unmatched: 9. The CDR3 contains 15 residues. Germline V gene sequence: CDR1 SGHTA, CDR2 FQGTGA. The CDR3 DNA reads TGTGCCAGCAGCCGTAATCCGACAGGGGGATACGAGCAGTACTTC. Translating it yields CASSRNPTGGYEQYF.

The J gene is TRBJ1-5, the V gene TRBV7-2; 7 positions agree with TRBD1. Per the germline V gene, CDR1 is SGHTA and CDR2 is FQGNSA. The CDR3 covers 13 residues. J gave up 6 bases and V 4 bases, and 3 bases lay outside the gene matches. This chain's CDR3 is CASSYRGSQPQHF. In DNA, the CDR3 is TGTGCCAGCAGCTACAGGGGAAGTCAGCCCCAGCATTTT. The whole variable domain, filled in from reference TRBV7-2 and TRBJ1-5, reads GAGVSQSPSNKVTEKGKDVELRCDPISGHTALYWYRQSLGQGLEFLIYFQGNSAPDKSGLPSDRFSAERTGGSVSTLTIQRTQQEDSAVYLCASSYRGSQPQHFGDGTRLSIL.

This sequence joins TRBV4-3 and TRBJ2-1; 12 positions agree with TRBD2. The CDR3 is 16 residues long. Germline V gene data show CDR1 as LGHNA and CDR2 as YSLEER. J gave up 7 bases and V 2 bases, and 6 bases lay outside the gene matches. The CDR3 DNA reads TGCGCCAGCAGCCAAAGACTAGCGGGAGCCTCAAATGAGCAGTTCTTC. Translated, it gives CASSQRLAGASNEQFF.

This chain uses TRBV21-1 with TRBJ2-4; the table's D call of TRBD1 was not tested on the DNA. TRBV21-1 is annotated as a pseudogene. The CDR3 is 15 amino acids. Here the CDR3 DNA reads TGTGCCAGCAGCAGTGGCAGGGGGGCCAAAAACATTCAGTACTTC. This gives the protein CASSSGRGAKNIQYF.

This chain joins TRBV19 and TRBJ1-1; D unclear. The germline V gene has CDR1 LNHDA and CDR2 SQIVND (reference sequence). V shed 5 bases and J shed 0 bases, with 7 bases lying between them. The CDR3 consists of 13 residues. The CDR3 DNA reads TGTGCCAGTAGTGTTTCCTTGAACACTGAAGCTTTCTTT. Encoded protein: CASSVSLNTEAFF.

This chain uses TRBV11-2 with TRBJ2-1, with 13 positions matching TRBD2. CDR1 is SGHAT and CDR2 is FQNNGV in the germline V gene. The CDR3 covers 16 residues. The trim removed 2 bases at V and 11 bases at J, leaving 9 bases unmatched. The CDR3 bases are TGTGCCAGCAGCTTACAGTGGACTAGCGGGAGTTCTCAGCAGTTCTTC. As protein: CASSLQWTSGSSQQFF. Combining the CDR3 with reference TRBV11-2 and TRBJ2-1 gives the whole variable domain EAGVAQSPRYKIIEKRQSVAFWCNPISGHATLYWYQQILGQGPKLLIQFQNNGVVDDSQLPKDRFSAERLKGVDSTLKIQPAKLEDSAVYLCASSLQWTSGSSQQFFGPGTRLTVL.

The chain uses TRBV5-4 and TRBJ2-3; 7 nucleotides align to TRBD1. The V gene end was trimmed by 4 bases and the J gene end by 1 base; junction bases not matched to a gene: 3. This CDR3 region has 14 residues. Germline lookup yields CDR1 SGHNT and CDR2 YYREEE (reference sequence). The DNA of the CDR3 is TGTGCCAGCAGCCCAGGGGGTCGCACAGATACGCAGTATTTT. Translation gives CASSPGGRTDTQYF.

The CDR3 sequence is CASTPQASPVNEQFF. The CDR3, as DNA: TGTGCCAGCACCCCGCAGGCTAGCCCGGTCAATGAGCAGTTCTTC. This chain connects TRBV21-1 to TRBJ2-1; the table calls TRBD2, which could not be checked here. TRBV21-1 represents a pseudogene. This CDR3 region has 15 residues.

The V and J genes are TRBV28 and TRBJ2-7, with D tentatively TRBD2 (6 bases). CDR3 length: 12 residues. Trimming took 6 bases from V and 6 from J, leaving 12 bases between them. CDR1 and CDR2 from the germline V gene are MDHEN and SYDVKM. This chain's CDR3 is CASRTPGGEQYF. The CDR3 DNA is TGTGCCAGCAGGACCCCCGGGGGCGAGCAGTACTTC.

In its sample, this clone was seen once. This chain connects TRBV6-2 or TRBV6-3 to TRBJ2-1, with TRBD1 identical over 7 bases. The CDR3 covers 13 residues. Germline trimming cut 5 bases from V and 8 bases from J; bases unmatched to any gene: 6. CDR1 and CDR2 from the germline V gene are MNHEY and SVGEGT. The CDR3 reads CASSKDRVYEQFF. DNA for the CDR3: TGTGCCAGCAGTAAAGACAGGGTCTATGAGCAGTTCTTC.

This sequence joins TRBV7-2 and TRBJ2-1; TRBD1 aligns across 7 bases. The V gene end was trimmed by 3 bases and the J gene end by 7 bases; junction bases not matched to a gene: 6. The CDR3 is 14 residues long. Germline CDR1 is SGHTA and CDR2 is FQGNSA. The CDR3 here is CASSFRQGLNEQFF. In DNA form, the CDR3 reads TGTGCCAGCAGCTTTAGACAGGGTTTGAATGAGCAGTTCTTC.

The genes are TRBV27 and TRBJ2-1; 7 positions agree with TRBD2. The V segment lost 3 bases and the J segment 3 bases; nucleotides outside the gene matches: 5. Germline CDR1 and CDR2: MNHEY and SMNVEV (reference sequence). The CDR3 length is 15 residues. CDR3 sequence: CASSLAGEVYNEQFF. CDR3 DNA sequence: TGTGCCAGCAGTTTGGCGGGAGAAGTCTACAATGAGCAGTTCTTC.

CDR3 nucleotide sequence: TGTGCCAGCAGCCAAGATAGAGACATTGGCTACACCTTC. Its protein product is CASSQDRDIGYTF. The chain carries TRBV4-2 and TRBJ1-2; D not certain. CDR3 length: 13 residues. V dropped 0 bases and J dropped 7 bases, with 9 bases sitting between them. The germline gives CDR1 LGHNA, CDR2 YNFKEQ.

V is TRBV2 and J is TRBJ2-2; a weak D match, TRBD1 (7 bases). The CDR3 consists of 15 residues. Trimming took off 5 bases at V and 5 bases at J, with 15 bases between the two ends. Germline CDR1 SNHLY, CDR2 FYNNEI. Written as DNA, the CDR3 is TGTGCCAGCAGTCCCAGGACAGGAGGGACCGGGGAGCTGTTTTTT. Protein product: CASSPRTGGTGELFF.

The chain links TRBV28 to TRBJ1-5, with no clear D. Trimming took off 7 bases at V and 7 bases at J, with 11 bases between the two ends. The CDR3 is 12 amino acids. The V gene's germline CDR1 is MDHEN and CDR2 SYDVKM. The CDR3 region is CASTQLGQPQHF. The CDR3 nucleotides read TGTGCCAGCACCCAACTAGGGCAGCCCCAGCATTTT.

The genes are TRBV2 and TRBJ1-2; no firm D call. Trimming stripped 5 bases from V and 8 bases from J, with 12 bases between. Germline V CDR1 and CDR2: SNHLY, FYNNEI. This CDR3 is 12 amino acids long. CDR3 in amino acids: CASSPVLEGYTF. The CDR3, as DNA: TGTGCCAGCAGTCCGGTTTTGGAGGGCTACACCTTC.

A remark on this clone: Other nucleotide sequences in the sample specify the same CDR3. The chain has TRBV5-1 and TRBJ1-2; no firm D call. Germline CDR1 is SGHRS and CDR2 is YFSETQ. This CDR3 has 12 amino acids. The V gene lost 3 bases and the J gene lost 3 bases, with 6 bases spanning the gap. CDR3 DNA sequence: TGCGCCAGCAGCTCTACCGACTATGGCTACACCTTC. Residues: CASSSTDYGYTF.

The CDR3 loop reads CASSISSSGANVLTF. The DNA of the CDR3 is TGTGCCAGTAGTATCTCCAGCTCTGGGGCCAACGTCCTGACTTTC. The V gene is TRBV19, the J gene TRBJ2-6; D gene ambiguous. Germline-derived CDR1 and CDR2 are LNHDA and SQIVND (reference sequence). Trimming took off 3 bases at V and 0 bases at J, with 6 bases between the two ends. This CDR3 is built from 15 residues.

The CDR3 sequence is CASNIQGSDEQYF. In DNA, the CDR3 is TGTGCCAGCAACATCCAGGGTTCCGACGAGCAGTACTTC. V is TRBV5-6 and J is TRBJ2-7; D may be TRBD1 (5 bases). This CDR3 is 13 amino acids long. Germline loops: CDR1 SGHDT, CDR2 YYEEEE. Trimming took 6 bases from V and 5 from J, leaving 15 bases between them. The variable domain in full, completed from reference TRBV5-6 and TRBJ2-7, reads DAGVTQSPTHLIKTRGQQVTLRCSPKSGHDTVSWYQQALGQGPQFIFQYYEEEERQRGNFPDRFSGHQFPNYSSELNVNALLLGDSALYLCASNIQGSDEQYFGPGTRLTVT.

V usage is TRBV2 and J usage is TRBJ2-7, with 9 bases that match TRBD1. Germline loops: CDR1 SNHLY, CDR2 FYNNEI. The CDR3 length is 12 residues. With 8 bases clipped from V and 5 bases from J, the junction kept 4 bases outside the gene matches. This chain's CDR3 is CASRDRAHEQYF. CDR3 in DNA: TGTGCCAGCCGGGACAGGGCACACGAGCAGTACTTC.